This T cell receptor (beta chain) is drawn from a study of T-cell memory formation after mild COVID-19. Germline V gives CDR1 MNHNY, CDR2 SVGAGI (reference sequence). The V gene lost 6 bases and the J gene lost 2 bases, with 11 bases spanning the gap. CDR3 length: 14 amino acids. TCRdb called the 5' RACE reads again in MiXCR, with one record for every CDR3 protein. Among 470,000 or so distinct CDR3 sequences listed, 20% were seen once. This clonotype showed up just a few times. J is TRBJ1-3 and V is TRBV6-6; D is unclear. The material sequenced was PBMCs or a T cell subset sorted from them (not recorded which). The sequence derives from an adult woman who had mild COVID-19 (a few samples of this study predate the infection). Cell type and time point are not known. The CDR3: CASRPDETGNTIYF. As DNA, the CDR3 is TGTGCCAGCAGGCCCGACGAGACTGGAAACACCATATATTTT.